This T cell receptor beta chain was retrieved from a study of shared clonotypes between healthy human individuals. Data came from immunoSEQ multiplex PCR; TCRdb stores just in-frame clones and leaves some out. The sample shows some 2.4 million clones, approximately 93% of them seen only once. V was trimmed by 0 bases and J by 6 bases, leaving 5 bases between them. The CDR3 totals 13 residues. Germline V lookup: CDR1 MNHEY, CDR2 SVGAGI. This sequence was found in a man in his late teens or twenties in good health. Some clones in this sample may be carry-over from other donors' samples. Material: naive CD4+ T cells from PBMCs. Subset described: CD45RA+ positively selected. The V call is TRBV6-5, the J call TRBJ2-2; D ambiguous. The CDR3 DNA reads TGTGCCAGCAGTTACTCGATGCCCGGGGAGCTGTTTTTT. This encodes CASSYSMPGELFF.